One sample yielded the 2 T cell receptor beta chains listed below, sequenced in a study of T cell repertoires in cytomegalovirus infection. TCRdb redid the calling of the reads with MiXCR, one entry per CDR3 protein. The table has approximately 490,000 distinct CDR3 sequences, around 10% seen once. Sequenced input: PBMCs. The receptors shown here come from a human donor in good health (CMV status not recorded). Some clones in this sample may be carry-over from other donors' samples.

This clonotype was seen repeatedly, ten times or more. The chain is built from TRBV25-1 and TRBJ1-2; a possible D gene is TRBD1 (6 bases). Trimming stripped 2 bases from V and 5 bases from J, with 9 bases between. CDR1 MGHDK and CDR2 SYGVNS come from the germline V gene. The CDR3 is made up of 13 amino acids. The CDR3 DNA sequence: TGTGCCAGCAGTGAACAGGGGAGGTATGGCTACACCTTC. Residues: CASSEQGRYGYTF.

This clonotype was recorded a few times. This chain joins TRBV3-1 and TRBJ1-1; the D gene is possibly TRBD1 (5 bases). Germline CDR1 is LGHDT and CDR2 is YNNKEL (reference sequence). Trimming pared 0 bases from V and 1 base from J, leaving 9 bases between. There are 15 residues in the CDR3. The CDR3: CASSQESQGNTEAFF. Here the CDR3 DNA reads TGTGCCAGCAGCCAAGAATCCCAGGGGAACACTGAAGCTTTCTTT.